The clone carrying this TCR beta chain has only a few counts. As yet, its antigen is unknown. This CDR3 is built from 14 residues. With 2 bases removed from V and 0 bases from J, the gap between germline ends came to 9 bases. Germline V lookup: CDR1 DFQATT, CDR2 SNEGSKA (reference sequence). Constant-region reverse primers amplified full-length variable regions, followed by semi-nested Nested Universal Primer A PCR. TCRdb itself ran the 5' RACE reads through MiXCR, one entry per CDR3 protein. The table lists 8,000 to 10,000 distinct CDR3 sequences, approximately 50% of them singletons. Findings and limits, study-wide: Tumor Tregs overlapped most with tumor, then blood, naive CD4+ cells. Tumor memory CD4+ T cell TCR gene usage was found to cluster with blood and lymph node memory CD4+ cells and with lymph node naive CD4+ cells. The larger-cohort validation was restricted to a single TCR beta V-J rearrangement rather than whole repertoires.

Treg sorting used a CD4+CD25+CD127-/low gate. Sequencing was performed on Tregs sorted from a lymph node. This TCR was sampled from a female donor with breast cancer. V and J are TRBV20-1 and TRBJ2-3; tentatively, D is TRBD2 (6 bases). CDR3 loop: CSARYGTSTDTQYF. The CDR3 DNA reads as TGCAGTGCTAGATACGGGACTAGCACAGATACGCAGTATTTT.